Listed below are T cell receptor beta chains from one sample, sequenced in a study of T-cell reconstitution after alpha-beta-depleted transplantation in children. TCRdb analysed the PCR reads with MiXCR anew, one entry per CDR3 protein. The repertoire has 250,000 to 300,000 distinct CDR3 sequences, roughly 9.5% of them found once; the top ten carry roughly a tenth. Sequencing was performed on PBMCs from the stem cell graft donor, taken from the stem cell graft. The receptors come from a human donor who donated a stem cell graft to a child with SCID. Each CDR3 is given with its conserved first and last residue. D genes are given only for firm matches. Not all rows give a size; the values are once, few, many and, for expanded clones, a class.

D: .
V: TRBV11-2
size: .
J: TRBJ2-3
CDR3: CASSLAGLYTDTQYF
DNA: TGTGCCAGCAGCTTAGCTGGGCTATACACAGATACGCAGTATTTT

D: .
V: TRBV20-1
size: few
J: TRBJ2-3
CDR3: CSARLLGTDTQYF
DNA: TGCAGTGCTAGGCTTTTGGGCACAGATACGCAGTATTTT

D: .
V: TRBV5-6
size: many
J: TRBJ2-3
CDR3: CASSRSDLGDTQYF
DNA: TGTGCCAGCAGCCGAAGTGACTTGGGAGATACGCAGTATTTT

D: .
V: TRBV29-1
size: few
J: TRBJ1-1
CDR3: CSVGPAGIGTEAFF
DNA: TGCAGCGTCGGCCCGGCGGGAATAGGGACTGAAGCTTTCTTT

D: .
V: TRBV27
size: many
J: TRBJ1-3
CDR3: CASRATVSSGNTIYF
DNA: TGTGCCAGCAGGGCGACGGTGAGCTCTGGAAACACCATATATTTT

D: TRBD1
V: TRBV27
size: few
J: TRBJ1-1
CDR3: CASRFTGANTEAFF
DNA: TGTGCCAGCAGATTCACAGGGGCTAACACTGAAGCTTTCTTT

D: .
V: TRBV20-1
size: .
J: TRBJ1-4
CDR3: CSAEQGPANEKLFF
DNA: TGCAGTGCAGAGCAGGGGCCGGCTAATGAAAAACTGTTTTTT

D: TRBD1
V: TRBV12-3/TRBV12-4
size: few
J: TRBJ1-4
CDR3: CASSPGQGANEKLFF
DNA: TGTGCCAGCAGTCCGGGACAGGGGGCGAATGAAAAACTGTTTTTT

D: TRBD1
V: TRBV5-1
size: .
J: TRBJ1-1
CDR3: CASSLAGTGRVGEAFF
DNA: TGCGCCAGCAGCTTGGCCGGGACAGGGAGGGTGGGTGAAGCTTTCTTT

D: TRBD1
V: TRBV25-1
size: few
J: TRBJ1-1
CDR3: CASSAPGQGVGNTEAFF
DNA: TGTGCCAGCAGTGCACCGGGACAGGGGGTCGGAAACACTGAAGCTTTCTTT

D: .
V: TRBV18
size: few
J: TRBJ1-2
CDR3: CASSLIGPNYGYTF
DNA: TGTGCCAGCTCACTCATTGGGCCTAACTATGGCTACACCTTC

D: .
V: TRBV7-2
size: .
J: TRBJ2-3
CDR3: CASSQLRGRGYTDTQYF
DNA: TGTGCCAGCAGCCAGCTAAGGGGGCGGGGATACACAGATACGCAGTATTTT

D: TRBD1
V: TRBV12-3/TRBV12-4
size: .
J: TRBJ1-5
CDR3: CASSYGQANQPQHF
DNA: TGTGCCAGCAGTTACGGACAGGCTAATCAGCCCCAGCATTTT

D: TRBD1
V: TRBV20-1
size: .
J: TRBJ1-5
CDR3: CSALQGNQPQHF
DNA: TGCAGTGCTTTACAGGGGAATCAGCCCCAGCATTTT

D: .
V: TRBV15
size: .
J: TRBJ1-1
CDR3: CATARVMNTEAFF
DNA: TGTGCCACGGCCAGGGTCATGAACACTGAAGCTTTCTTT